The source of this T cell receptor (beta chain) is a study of T-cell reconstitution after alpha-beta-depleted transplantation in children. In germline, CDR1 is SNHLY, CDR2 FYNNEI. V trimming: 8 bases; J trimming: 14 bases; junction bases outside the gene matches: 6. This CDR3 region has 11 residues. This clonotype was counted many times. Unique molecular identifiers were built into the TCRbeta library. One entry per CDR3 protein, called by TCRdb with MiXCR from the PCR reads. The data hold about 240,000 distinct CDR3 sequences, with about 25% observed a single time. The sample here was PBMCs, taken before TCRalphabeta/CD19-depleted stem cell transplant. The chain employs TRBV2 and TRBJ2-1; 10 bases are a match to TRBD2. The sequence derives from a girl aged 2-10 years with Fanconi anemia, due to receive a stem cell transplant. The CDR3 sequence is CASEPGTSEFF. The DNA of the CDR3 is TGTGCCAGCGAACCCGGGACTAGCGAGTTCTTC.